This T cell receptor beta chain derives from a study of shared clonotypes between healthy human individuals. About this clone: Its antigen is as yet unknown.

Naive CD8 isolation took CD45RO-negative cells positively selected for CCR7 and excluded terminally differentiated effector memory CD45RA+ cells. Study-wide results and limits: A generally larger estimated richness was seen in naive subsets than in memory subsets.

Method: immunoSEQ multiplex PCR; TCRdb's copy keeps in-frame clones and lacks some. In the table there are roughly 550,000 clones, 95% of which are singletons. Germline CDR1 and CDR2: MDHEN and SYDVKM. V was clipped by 2 bases and J by 3 bases; unmatched bases: 6. CDR3 length equals 15 residues. The TCR originated in a woman in her thirties in good health. The V call is TRBV28, the J call TRBJ1-1; 7 bases fit TRBD1. Sequencing input: naive CD8+ T cells sorted from blood. CDR3 nucleotides: TGTGCCAGCAGTTTAACAGGGGCTGCGGACACTGAAGCTTTCTTT. This encodes CASSLTGAADTEAFF. Combining the CDR3 with reference TRBV28 and TRBJ1-1 gives the whole variable domain DVKVTQSSRYLVKRTGEKVFLECVQDMDHENMFWYRQDPGLGLRLIYFSYDVKMKEKGDIPEGYSVSREKKERFSLILESASTNQTSMYLCASSLTGAADTEAFFGQGTRLTVV.